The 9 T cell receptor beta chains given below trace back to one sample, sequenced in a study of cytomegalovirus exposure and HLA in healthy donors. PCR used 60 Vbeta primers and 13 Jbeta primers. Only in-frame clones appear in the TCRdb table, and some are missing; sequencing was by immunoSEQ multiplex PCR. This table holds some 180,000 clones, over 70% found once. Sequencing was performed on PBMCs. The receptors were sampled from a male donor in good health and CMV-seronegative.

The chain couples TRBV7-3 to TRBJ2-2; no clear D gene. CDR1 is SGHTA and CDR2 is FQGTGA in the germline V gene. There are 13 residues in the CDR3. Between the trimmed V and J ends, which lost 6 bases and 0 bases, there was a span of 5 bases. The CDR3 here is CASRAANTGELFF. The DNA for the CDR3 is TGTGCCAGCAGGGCAGCGAACACCGGGGAGCTGTTTTTT. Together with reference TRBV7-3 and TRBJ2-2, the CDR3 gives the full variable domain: GAGVSQTPSNKVTEKGKYVELRCDPISGHTALYWYRQSLGQGPEFLIYFQGTGAADDSGLPNDRFFAVRPEGSVSTLKIQRTERGDSAVYLCASRAANTGELFFGEGSRLTVL.

The CDR3 DNA reads TGTGCCAGCAGTTACTCAGGAAACTATGACAATGAGCAGTTCTTC. Translated, it gives CASSYSGNYDNEQFF. The chain couples TRBV6-5 to TRBJ2-1, with D unresolved. V was cut by 0 bases and J by 5 bases, with 11 bases left in between. From germline, CDR1 is MNHEY and CDR2 SVGAGI. The CDR3 extends over 15 amino acids.

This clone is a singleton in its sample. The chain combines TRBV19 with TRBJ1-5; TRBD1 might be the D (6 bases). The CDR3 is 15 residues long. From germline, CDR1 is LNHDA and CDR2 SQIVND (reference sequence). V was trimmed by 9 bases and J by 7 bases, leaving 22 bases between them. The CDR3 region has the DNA TGTGCCAGCCGGAGAACAGGGTCCGGAGACCAGCCCCAGCATTTT. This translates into CASRRTGSGDQPQHF.

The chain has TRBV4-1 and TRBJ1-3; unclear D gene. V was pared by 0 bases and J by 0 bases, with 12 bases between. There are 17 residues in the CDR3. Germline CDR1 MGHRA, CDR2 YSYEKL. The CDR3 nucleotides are TGCGCCAGCAGCCAAGATGAACAGCCAAACTCTGGAAACACCATATATTTT. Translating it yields CASSQDEQPNSGNTIYF.

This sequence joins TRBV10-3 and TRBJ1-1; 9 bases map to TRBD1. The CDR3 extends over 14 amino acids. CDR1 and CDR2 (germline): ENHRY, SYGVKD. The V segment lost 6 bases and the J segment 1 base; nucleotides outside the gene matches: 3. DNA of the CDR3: TGTGCCATCAGGGAACAGGGGGCGAACACTGAAGCTTTCTTT. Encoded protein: CAIREQGANTEAFF.

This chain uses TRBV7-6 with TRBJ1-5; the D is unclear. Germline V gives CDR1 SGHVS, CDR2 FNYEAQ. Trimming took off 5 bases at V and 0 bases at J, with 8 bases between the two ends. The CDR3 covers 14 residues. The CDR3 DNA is TGTGCCAGCAGCACGGGGTTTAGCAATCAGCCCCAGCATTTT. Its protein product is CASSTGFSNQPQHF.

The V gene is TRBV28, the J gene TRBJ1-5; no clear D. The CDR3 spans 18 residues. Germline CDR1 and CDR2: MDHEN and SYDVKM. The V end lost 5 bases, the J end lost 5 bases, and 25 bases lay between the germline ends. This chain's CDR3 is CASSPPPDFGGWDQPQHF. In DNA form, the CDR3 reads TGTGCCAGCAGTCCCCCCCCGGATTTCGGAGGGTGGGATCAGCCCCAGCATTTT.

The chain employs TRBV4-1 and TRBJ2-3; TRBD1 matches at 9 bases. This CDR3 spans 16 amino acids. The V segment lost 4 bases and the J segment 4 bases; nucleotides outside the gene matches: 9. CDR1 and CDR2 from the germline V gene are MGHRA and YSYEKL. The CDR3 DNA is TGCGCCAGCAGCCGCGGGGGACAGGGTTTTTCAGATACGCAGTATTTT. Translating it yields CASSRGGQGFSDTQYF.

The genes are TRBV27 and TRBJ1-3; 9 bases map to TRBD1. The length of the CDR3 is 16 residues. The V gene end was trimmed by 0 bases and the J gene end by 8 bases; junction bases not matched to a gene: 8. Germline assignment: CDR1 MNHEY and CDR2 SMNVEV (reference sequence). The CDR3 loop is CASSLSSGTGSDTIYF. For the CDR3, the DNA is TGTGCCAGCAGTTTATCCTCCGGGACAGGGTCAGACACCATATATTTT.